This T cell receptor (beta chain) is from a study of blood T cell repertoires in COVID-19. About the research overall: The study drew acute and convalescent COVID-19 samples from the United States, Italy and Spain. The cDNA or gDNA used as material had been derived from T cells, B-cell-depleted T cells, or PBMCs.

The CDR3 has 15 residues. Trimming cost V 2 bases and J 0 bases; bases outside gene matches: 4. Germline values: CDR1 ENHRY, CDR2 SYGVKD. In the original workflow: Estimation of nucleated cell counts was performed using reference gene primer amplification. Libraries were prepared by immunoSEQ multiplex PCR; TCRdb keeps only in-frame clonotypes and omits some of them. The V and J calls and clone size come from that table; D and trimming were worked out from the DNA. The data contain 90,000 to 150,000 clones, more than 70% of them seen just once; the ten biggest clones take up 7.9%. The rearrangement links TRBV10-3 to TRBJ2-7, with 7 bases that match TRBD1. The receptor's source is a human donor in a cohort sampled during active COVID-19. Source material: peripheral blood. The CDR3 here is CAISEEGTASYEQYF. The CDR3 coding sequence is TGTGCCATCAGTGAGGAGGGGACAGCCTCCTACGAGCAGTACTTC.